This TCR beta chain was recovered during a study of blood T cell repertoires in COVID-19. TCRdb keeps only in-frame clones here, not all; method: immunoSEQ multiplex PCR. Of about 74,000 clones in the sample, approximately 90% were seen once. The CDR3 loop spans 14 amino acids. CDR1 and CDR2 from the germline V gene are MDHEN and SYDVKM. Between the trimmed V and J ends, which lost 6 bases and 1 base, there was a span of 13 bases. The sequencing sample was made of peripheral blood. This chain uses TRBV28 with TRBJ2-7; D might be TRBD1 (5 bases). This receptor was taken from a woman aged 55-70 years with active COVID-19. CDR3 DNA sequence: TGTGCCAGCAGGACACAAGACAGTTCCTACGAGCAGTACTTC. Translating it yields CASRTQDSSYEQYF.